Sequencing of this TCR beta chain was carried out in a study of blood T cell repertoires in COVID-19. At the level of the study: PBMCs, B-cell-depleted T cells, or T cells provided the cDNA or gDNA that made up the material.

This clone came up once. This CDR3 region has 13 residues. V lost 7 bases, J lost 2 bases, and 6 bases stayed unmatched. Germline assignment: CDR1 SGHRS and CDR2 YFSETQ. The repertoire was sequenced with immunoSEQ multiplex PCR; TCRdb's copy has only in-frame clones and lacks some. The repertoire includes 150,000 to 180,000 clones, 83% of them detected once, and 12% sits in the top ten. The material sequenced was peripheral blood. This TCR was sampled from a woman aged 60-75 years with COVID-19, enrolled during active disease. The chain joins TRBV5-1 to TRBJ2-7; 7 bases align to TRBD1. The CDR3 protein is CASSRDRAYEQYF. The CDR3 DNA sequence: TGCGCCAGCTCCCGGGACAGAGCCTACGAGCAGTACTTC.